A single sample gave rise to the 10 T cell receptor beta chains below, sequenced in a study of T cell repertoires in cytomegalovirus infection. Their recognized antigens are unknown. TCRdb called the reads again in MiXCR, with one record for every CDR3 protein. Of about 830,000 distinct CDR3 sequences in the sample, 30% to 35% were seen once. Sequencing used cultured CD8+ T cells from PBMCs, obtained from culture after CMV antigen stimulation. These receptors all come from a human donor in good health (CMV status not recorded). Some clones in this sample may be carry-over from other donors' samples.

The chain has TRBV20-1 and TRBJ1-4, with D maybe TRBD1 (6 bases). This CDR3 spans 16 amino acids. CDR1 and CDR2 (germline): DFQATT, SNEGSKA (reference sequence). The V gene lost 2 bases and the J gene lost 5 bases, with 18 bases spanning the gap. The chain's CDR3 is CSARPPTQGRNEKLFF. The CDR3 DNA reads TGCAGTGCTAGACCCCCCACGCAGGGGAGAAATGAAAAACTGTTTTTT.

This clonotype was counted only a few times. The V call is TRBV5-6, the J call TRBJ1-2; 8 nucleotides match TRBD1. Germline loops: CDR1 SGHDT, CDR2 YYEEEE. V lost 0 bases and J lost 10; bases outside the gene matches: 2. The CDR3 loop spans 12 amino acids. The CDR3 here is CASSLGTGIYTF. In DNA, the CDR3 is TGTGCCAGCAGCTTGGGGACAGGGATCTACACCTTC.

CDR3 sequence (DNA): TGTGCCAGCAGTGCCAGAGGGTCCTACAATGAGCAGTTCTTC. The encoded protein is CASSARGSYNEQFF. This chain uses TRBV2 with TRBJ2-1; TRBD2 might be the D (5 bases). In germline, CDR1 is SNHLY, CDR2 FYNNEI. The CDR3 loop spans 14 amino acids. V dropped 4 bases and J dropped 1 base, with 8 bases sitting between them. Combining the CDR3 with reference TRBV2 and TRBJ2-1 gives the whole variable domain EPEVTQTPSHQVTQMGQEVILRCVPISNHLYFYWYRQILGQKVEFLVSFYNNEISEKSEIFDDQFSVERPDGSNFTLKIRSTKLEDSAMYFCASSARGSYNEQFFGPGTRLTVL.

This clonotype was seen at least ten times. CDR3 region: CASSSTAGNTIYF. The CDR3 DNA sequence: TGTGCCAGCAGCTCGACAGCTGGAAACACCATATATTTT. This chain uses TRBV7-8 with TRBJ1-3; the D gene is possibly TRBD1 (5 bases). The V and J ends lost 4 bases and 2 bases respectively, with 6 bases between them. CDR3 length equals 13 residues. Germline CDR1 reads SGHVS; CDR2 reads FQNEAQ.

The genes are TRBV27 and TRBJ2-5; 8 bases agree with TRBD2. This CDR3 region has 14 residues. Germline CDR1 and CDR2: MNHEY and SMNVEV (reference sequence). Trimming at V came to 3 bases and at J to 5 bases, leaving 5 bases not matched to a gene. CDR3 region: CASSFYSGDETQYF. CDR3 bases: TGTGCCAGCAGTTTCTATAGCGGGGATGAGACCCAGTACTTC.

Regarding this clonotype: One end of the junction is discordant with germline, which a read error may explain. This chain connects TRBV7-6 to TRBJ2-1, with 7 bases fitting TRBD1. The CDR3 runs 18 residues. Germline CDR1 is SGHVS and CDR2 is FNYEAQ. The CDR3: CASSLEGYRGSSYNEQFF. The CDR3 DNA is TGTGCTAGCAGCTTAGAAGGATACAGGGGAAGCTCCTACAATGAGCAGTTCTTC.

J is TRBJ2-7 and V is TRBV7-6, with 7 bases identical to TRBD2. Germline V gene data show CDR1 as SGHVS and CDR2 as FNYEAQ. The CDR3 totals 14 residues. V was clipped by 1 base and J by 6 bases; unmatched bases: 6. CDR3 residues: CASSLGLADPEQYF. CDR3 DNA sequence: TGTGCCAGCAGCTTAGGCCTAGCGGATCCCGAGCAGTACTTC. Full variable domain (remainder filled in from reference TRBV7-6 and TRBJ2-7): GAGVSQSPRYKVTKRGQDVALRCDPISGHVSLYWYRQALGQGPEFLTYFNYEAQQDKSGLPNDRFSAERPEGSISTLTIQRTEQRDSAMYRCASSLGLADPEQYFGPGTRLTVT.

This clonotype was picked up a small number of times. This sequence joins TRBV29-1 and TRBJ2-6; D tentatively fits TRBD1 or TRBD2 (5 bases each). From germline, CDR1 is SQVTM and CDR2 ANQGSEA. The CDR3 totals 16 residues. Trimming left V 1 base short and J 0 bases short, with 10 bases between. The CDR3 coding sequence is TGCAGCGTTGAAGGAGGGGCGGACTCTGGGGCCAACGTCCTGACTTTC. It specifies CSVEGGADSGANVLTF.

The gene calls are TRBV19 and TRBJ2-5, with D possibly matching TRBD2 (5 bases). Germline values: CDR1 LNHDA, CDR2 SQIVND (reference sequence). The ends were cut back, 1 base at V and 3 bases at J, with 6 bases in the middle. This CDR3 region has 13 residues. The CDR3 DNA sequence: TGTGCCAGTAGTATAGTCGGGAAAGAGACCCAGTACTTC. It encodes CASSIVGKETQYF.

This clonotype was found a few times. The rearrangement uses TRBV4-1 and TRBJ2-1; D is unresolved. This CDR3 spans 14 amino acids. Germline lookup yields CDR1 MGHRA and CDR2 YSYEKL. Between the trimmed V and J ends, which lost 3 bases and 3 bases, there was a span of 9 bases. CDR3 in DNA: TGCGCCAGCAGCCACCTCCCCGTCTACAATGAGCAGTTCTTC. Its translation is CASSHLPVYNEQFF.